This T cell receptor beta chain was identified during a study of T cell changes during pregnancy in multiple sclerosis. This CDR3 comprises 14 residues. After removal of 4 bases from V and 2 bases from J, the junction contained 6 bases not matched to a gene. The germline CDR1 and CDR2 sequences are SGDLS and YYNGEE. The assay was immunoSEQ multiplex PCR, and TCRdb's table has in-frame clones only and misses some. This table holds roughly 40,000 clones, around 84% found once. This sequence joins TRBV9 and TRBJ2-7, with 7 nucleotides matching TRBD1. This TCR was recovered from a female donor with multiple sclerosis, enrolled in a pregnancy study. The input for sequencing was CD4+ T cells from peripheral blood mononuclear cells, taken before pregnancy. The CDR3 region has the DNA TGTGCCAGCAGCCTGGGACAGTCGACCTACGAGCAGTACTTC. It yields the protein CASSLGQSTYEQYF.